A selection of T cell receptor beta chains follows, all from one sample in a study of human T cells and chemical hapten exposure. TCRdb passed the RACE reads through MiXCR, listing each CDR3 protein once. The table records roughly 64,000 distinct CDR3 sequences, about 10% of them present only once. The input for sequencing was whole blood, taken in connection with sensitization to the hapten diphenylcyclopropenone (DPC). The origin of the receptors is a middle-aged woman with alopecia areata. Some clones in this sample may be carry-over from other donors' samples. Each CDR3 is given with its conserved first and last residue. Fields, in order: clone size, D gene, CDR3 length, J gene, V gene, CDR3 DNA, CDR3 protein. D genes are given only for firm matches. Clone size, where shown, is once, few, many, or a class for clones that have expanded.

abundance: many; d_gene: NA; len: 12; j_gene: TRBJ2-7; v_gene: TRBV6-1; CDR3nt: TGTGCCAGTCGGGACCTTGGCTACGAGCAGTACTTC; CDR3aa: CASRDLGYEQYF
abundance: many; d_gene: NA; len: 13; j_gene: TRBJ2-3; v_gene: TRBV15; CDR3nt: TGTGCCACCAGCAGAGATAAGGCAGATACGCAGTATTTT; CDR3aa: CATSRDKADTQYF
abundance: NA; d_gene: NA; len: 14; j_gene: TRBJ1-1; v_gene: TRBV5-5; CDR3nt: TGTGCCAGCAGTTCAGGGGTTTCGGAGACTGAAGCTTTCTTT; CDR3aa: CASSSGVSETEAFF
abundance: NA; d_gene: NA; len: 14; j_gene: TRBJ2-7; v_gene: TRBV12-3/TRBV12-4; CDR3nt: TGTGCCAGCACCATAGAAGCGGACACCTACGAGCAGTACTTC; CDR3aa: CASTIEADTYEQYF
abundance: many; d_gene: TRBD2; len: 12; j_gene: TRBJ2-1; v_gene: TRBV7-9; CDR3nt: TGTGCCAGCAGCTTAGCAGCGGGAGAGCAGTTCTTC; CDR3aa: CASSLAAGEQFF
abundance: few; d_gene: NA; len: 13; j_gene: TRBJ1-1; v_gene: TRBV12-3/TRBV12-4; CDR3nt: TGTGCCAGCAGTTTGGCGGAGGGGACTGAAGCTTTCTTT; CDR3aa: CASSLAEGTEAFF
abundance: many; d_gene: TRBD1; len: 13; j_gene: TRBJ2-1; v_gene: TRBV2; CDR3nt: TGTGCCAGTTTTGACAGGGGAAGCAATGAGCAGTTCTTC; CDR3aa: CASFDRGSNEQFF
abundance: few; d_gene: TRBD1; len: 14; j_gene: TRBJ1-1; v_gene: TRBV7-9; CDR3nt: TGTGCCAGCAGCTCTACAGGGGGATTTAGAGAAGCTTTCTTT; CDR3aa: CASSSTGGFREAFF
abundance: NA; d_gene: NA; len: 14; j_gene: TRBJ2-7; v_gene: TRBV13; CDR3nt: TGTGCCAGCAGCGAACAGACAGTTTCCTACGAGCAGTACTTC; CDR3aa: CASSEQTVSYEQYF
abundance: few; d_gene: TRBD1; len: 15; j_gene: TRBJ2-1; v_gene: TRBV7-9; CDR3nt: TGTGCCAGCAGCCCCGGACAGGCTTTCTACAATGAGCAGTTCTTC; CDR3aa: CASSPGQAFYNEQFF
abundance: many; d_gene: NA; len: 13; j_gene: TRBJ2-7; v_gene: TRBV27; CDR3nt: TGTGCCAGCAGTTTCTCCAGGGGCTACGAGCAGTACTTC; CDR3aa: CASSFSRGYEQYF
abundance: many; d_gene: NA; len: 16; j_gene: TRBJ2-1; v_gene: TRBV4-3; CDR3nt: TGCGCCAGCAGCCAAGAACTCCTTCTGAGAATCAATGAGCAGTTCTTC; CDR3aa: CASSQELLLRINEQFF
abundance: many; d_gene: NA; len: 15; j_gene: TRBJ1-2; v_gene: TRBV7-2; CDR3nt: TGTGCCAGCAGCTTATCCGCCCAGGAAATTTATGGCTACACCTTC; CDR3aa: CASSLSAQEIYGYTF
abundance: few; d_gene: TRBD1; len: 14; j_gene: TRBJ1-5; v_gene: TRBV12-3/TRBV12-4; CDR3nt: TGTGCCAGCAGCAGGGACAGGGCCAGTCAGCCCCAGCATTTT; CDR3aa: CASSRDRASQPQHF
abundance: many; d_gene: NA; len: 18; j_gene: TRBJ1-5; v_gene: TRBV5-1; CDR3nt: TGCGCCAGCAGCTTATTACCAACCACAGGTGATAGCAATCAGCCCCAGCATTTT; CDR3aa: CASSLLPTTGDSNQPQHF
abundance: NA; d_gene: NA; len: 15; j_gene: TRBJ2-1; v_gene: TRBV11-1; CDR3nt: TGTGCCAGCAGCTTACCTACCCGCTCCTACAATGAGCAGTTCTTC; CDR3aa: CASSLPTRSYNEQFF
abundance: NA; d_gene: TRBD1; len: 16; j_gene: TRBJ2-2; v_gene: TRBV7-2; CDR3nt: TGTGCCAGCAGCTCTAACCGGGACAGGGTCCCCGGGGAGCTGTTTTTT; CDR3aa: CASSSNRDRVPGELFF
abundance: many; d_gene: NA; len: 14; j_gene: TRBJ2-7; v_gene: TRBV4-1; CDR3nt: TGCGCCAGCAGCCAAGGGCTAGAGGGGTACGAGCAGTACTTC; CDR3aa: CASSQGLEGYEQYF
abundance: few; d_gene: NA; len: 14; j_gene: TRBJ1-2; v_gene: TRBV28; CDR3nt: TGTGCCAGCAGTTCTGGTCGAGGGGACTATGGCTACACCTTC; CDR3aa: CASSSGRGDYGYTF
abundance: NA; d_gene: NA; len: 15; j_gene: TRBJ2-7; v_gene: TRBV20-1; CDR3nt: TGCAGTGCTAGAGCCGAGGGGACCCACTCCTACGAGCAGTACTTC; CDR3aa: CSARAEGTHSYEQYF
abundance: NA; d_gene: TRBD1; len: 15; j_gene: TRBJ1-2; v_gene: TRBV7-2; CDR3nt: TGTGCCAGCAGCCCAATAACGACAGGGAACTATGGCTACACCTTC; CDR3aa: CASSPITTGNYGYTF
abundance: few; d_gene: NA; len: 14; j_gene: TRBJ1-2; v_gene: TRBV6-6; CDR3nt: TGTGCCAGCAGTTACCAGACAGGAGACTATGGCTACACCTTC; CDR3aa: CASSYQTGDYGYTF
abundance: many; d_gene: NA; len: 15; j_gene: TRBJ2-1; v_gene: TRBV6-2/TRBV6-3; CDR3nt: TGTGCCAGCAGAGAACAGGGCGGGTCCACCAATGAGCAGTTCTTC; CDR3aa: CASREQGGSTNEQFF
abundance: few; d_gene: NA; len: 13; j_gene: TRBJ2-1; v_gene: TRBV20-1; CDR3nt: TGCAGTGCTAGAGAGGGGGTTGTTGGTGAGCAGTTCTTC; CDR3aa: CSAREGVVGEQFF
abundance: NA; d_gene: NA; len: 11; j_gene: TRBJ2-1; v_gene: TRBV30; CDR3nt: TGTGCCTGGAGTAGGTTCAATGAGCAGTTCTTC; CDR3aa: CAWSRFNEQFF
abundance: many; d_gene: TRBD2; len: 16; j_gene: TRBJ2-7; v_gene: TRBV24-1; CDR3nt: TGTGCCACCAGTGATTTCGGGACTAGCGGGCGCGACGAGCAGTACTTC; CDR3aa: CATSDFGTSGRDEQYF
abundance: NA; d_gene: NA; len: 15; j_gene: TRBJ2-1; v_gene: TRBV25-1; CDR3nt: TGTGCCAGCGACCAGGGCTCACGGGCCCTCAATGAGCAGTTCTTC; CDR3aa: CASDQGSRALNEQFF
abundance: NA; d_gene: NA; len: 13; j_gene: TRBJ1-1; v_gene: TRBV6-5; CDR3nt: TGTGCCAGCAGTGGGGGGGAGTACACTGAAGCTTTCTTT; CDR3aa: CASSGGEYTEAFF
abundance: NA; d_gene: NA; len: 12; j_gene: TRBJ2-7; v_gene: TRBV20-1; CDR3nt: TGCAGTGCTCGGAGGACAACCTACGAGCAGTACTTC; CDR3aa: CSARRTTYEQYF
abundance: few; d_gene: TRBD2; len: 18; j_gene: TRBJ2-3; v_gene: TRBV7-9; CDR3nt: TGTGCCAGCAGCCTCACTAGCGGGGGAACTCTGAAAACAGATACGCAGTATTTT; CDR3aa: CASSLTSGGTLKTDTQYF
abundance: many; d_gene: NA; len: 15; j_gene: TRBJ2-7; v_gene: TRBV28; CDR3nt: TGTGCCAGCAGCTCCGGGATAACGAGCTCCTACGAGCAGTACTTC; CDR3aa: CASSSGITSSYEQYF
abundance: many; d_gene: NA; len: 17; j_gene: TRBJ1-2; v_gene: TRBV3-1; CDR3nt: TGTGCCAGCAGCCAAGATCGTTTGAGCCCGACTAACTATGGCTACACCTTC; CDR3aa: CASSQDRLSPTNYGYTF
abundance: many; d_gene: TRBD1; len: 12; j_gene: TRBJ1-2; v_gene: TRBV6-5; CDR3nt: TGTGCCAGCAGCGAAGGGGGACAGGAAGTGGCCTTC; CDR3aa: CASSEGGQEVAF
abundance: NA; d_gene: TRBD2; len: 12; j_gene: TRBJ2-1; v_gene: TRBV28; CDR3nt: TGTGCCAGCACGGGGGGGGGCAATGAGCAGTTCTTC; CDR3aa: CASTGGGNEQFF
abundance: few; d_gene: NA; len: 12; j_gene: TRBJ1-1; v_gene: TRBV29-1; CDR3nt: TGCAGCGTTACCAGGGGAGGCACTGAAGCTTTCTTT; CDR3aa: CSVTRGGTEAFF
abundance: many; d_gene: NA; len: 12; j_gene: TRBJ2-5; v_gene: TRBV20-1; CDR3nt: TGCAGTGCTAGTGCCCTACAAGAGACCCAGTACTTC; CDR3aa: CSASALQETQYF
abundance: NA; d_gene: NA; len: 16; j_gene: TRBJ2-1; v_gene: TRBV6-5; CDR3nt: TGTGCCAGCAGTTATCTGGGGGGGGGCAGCTACAATGAGCAGTTCTTC; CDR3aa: CASSYLGGGSYNEQFF
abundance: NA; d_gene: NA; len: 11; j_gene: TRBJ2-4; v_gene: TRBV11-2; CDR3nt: TGTGCCAGCAGCCGACAAAACATTCAGTACTTC; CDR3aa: CASSRQNIQYF
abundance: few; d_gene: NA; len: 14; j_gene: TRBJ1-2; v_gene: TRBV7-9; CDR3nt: TGTGCCAGCAGCTTAGGGATGGGGGACTATGGCTACACCTTC; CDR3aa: CASSLGMGDYGYTF
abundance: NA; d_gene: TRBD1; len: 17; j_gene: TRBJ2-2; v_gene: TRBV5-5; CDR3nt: TGTGCCAGCAGCTTGGCCTATGACAGGGCTAACACCGGGGAGCTGTTTTTT; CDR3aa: CASSLAYDRANTGELFF
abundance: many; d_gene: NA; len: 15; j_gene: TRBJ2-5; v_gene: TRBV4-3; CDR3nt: TGCGCCAGCAGCCAAGAGGAAGGGCAGCAAGAGACCCAGTACTTC; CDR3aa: CASSQEEGQQETQYF
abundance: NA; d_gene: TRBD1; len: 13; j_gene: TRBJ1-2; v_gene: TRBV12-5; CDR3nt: TGTGCTAGTGGTTTACAGGGGAGCTATGGCTACACCTTC; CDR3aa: CASGLQGSYGYTF
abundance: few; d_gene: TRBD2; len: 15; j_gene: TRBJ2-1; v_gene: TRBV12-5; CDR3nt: TGTGCTAGTGGTCGACCGGGAGGGAACTACAATGAGCAGTTCTTC; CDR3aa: CASGRPGGNYNEQFF
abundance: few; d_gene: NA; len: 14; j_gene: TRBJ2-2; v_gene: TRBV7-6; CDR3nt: TGTGCCAGCAGCTTCCTCCGCCCAGCCGGGGAGCTGTTTTTT; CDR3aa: CASSFLRPAGELFF
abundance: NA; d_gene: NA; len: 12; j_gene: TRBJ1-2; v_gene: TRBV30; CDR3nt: TGTGCCTGGAGTGTGGCTAACTATGGCTACACCTTC; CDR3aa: CAWSVANYGYTF
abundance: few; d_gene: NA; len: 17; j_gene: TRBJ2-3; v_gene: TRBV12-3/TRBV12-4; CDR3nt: TGTGCCAGCAGGTCTCAGGCGATGGGGGGCAGGTCAGATACGCAGTATTTT; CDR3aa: CASRSQAMGGRSDTQYF
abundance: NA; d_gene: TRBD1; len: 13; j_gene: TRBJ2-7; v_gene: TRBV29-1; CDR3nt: TGCAGCGACCCGGACAGGGTAGTCTACGAGCAGTACTTC; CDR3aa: CSDPDRVVYEQYF